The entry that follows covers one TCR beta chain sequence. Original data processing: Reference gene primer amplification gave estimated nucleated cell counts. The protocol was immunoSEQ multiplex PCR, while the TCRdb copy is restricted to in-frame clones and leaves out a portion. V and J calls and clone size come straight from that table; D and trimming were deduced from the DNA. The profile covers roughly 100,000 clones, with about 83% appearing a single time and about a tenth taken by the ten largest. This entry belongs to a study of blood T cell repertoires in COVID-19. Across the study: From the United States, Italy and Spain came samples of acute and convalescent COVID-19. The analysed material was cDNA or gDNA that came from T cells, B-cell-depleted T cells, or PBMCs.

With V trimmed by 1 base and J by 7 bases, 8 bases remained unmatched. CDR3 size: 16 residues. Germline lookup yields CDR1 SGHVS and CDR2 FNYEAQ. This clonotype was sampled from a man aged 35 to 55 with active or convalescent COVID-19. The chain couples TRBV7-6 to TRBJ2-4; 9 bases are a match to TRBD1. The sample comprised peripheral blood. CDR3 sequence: CASSLGGTGLGNIQYF. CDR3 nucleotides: TGTGCCAGCAGCTTAGGAGGGACAGGGTTGGGGAACATTCAGTACTTC. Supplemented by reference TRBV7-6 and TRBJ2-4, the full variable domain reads GAGVSQSPRYKVTKRGQDVALRCDPISGHVSLYWYRQALGQGPEFLTYFNYEAQQDKSGLPNDRFSAERPEGSISTLTIQRTEQRDSAMYRCASSLGGTGLGNIQYFGAGTRLSVL.